One T cell receptor (beta chain) is described in this entry. The antigen remains undetermined. This entry belongs to a study of OX40 agonist ivuxolimab in advanced cancers. Overall study context: At 0.01 to 10 mg/kg, ivuxolimab was administered intravenously to patients every 2 weeks.

The CDR3 contains 11 residues. The V end lost 4 bases, the J end lost 6 bases, and 6 bases lay between the germline ends. CDR1 is MDHEN and CDR2 is SYDVKM in the germline V gene. Study-level findings and limits: It was also the case that some nonresponders had low normalized T-cell clonal expansion.

Measured with immunoSEQ multiplex PCR; TCRdb has only the in-frame clones, and not every one. The sample carries 45,000 to 50,000 clones, around nine tenths recorded once. The rearrangement uses TRBV28 and TRBJ1-2; D remains unclear. The sequence came from an adult with an advanced solid tumor such as melanoma, head and neck, liver or kidney cancer. The sample consisted of CD4+ or CD8+ T cells sorted from blood, taken in a trial of the OX40 agonist ivuxolimab. The DNA for the CDR3 is TGTGCCAGCAGTTCGGGGAATGGCTACACCTTC. As protein: CASSSGNGYTF.